This TCR beta chain was found in a study of shared clonotypes between healthy human individuals. Assay: immunoSEQ multiplex PCR; the TCRdb copy retains only in-frame clones and omits some. The sample has about 1.4 million clones, roughly 95% seen once; the top ten hold over 1%. CD45RA+ naive and CD45RA-negative memory subsets were separated from CD4+ cells. V lost 2 bases, J lost 1 base, and 21 bases lay in between. The V gene's germline CDR1 is SNHLY and CDR2 FYNNEI. The CDR3 extends over 18 amino acids. This receptor was obtained from a man younger than 40 in good health. Sequencing input: naive CD4+ T cells sorted from blood. The subset here: CD45RA+ positively selected. J is TRBJ2-7 and V is TRBV2; D might be TRBD1 (5 bases). The CDR3 sequence is CASSELGAGDIISYEQYF. The CDR3 nucleotides read TGTGCCAGCAGTGAATTAGGGGCAGGCGACATTATATCCTACGAGCAGTACTTC.